This TCR beta chain was retrieved from a study of T cell clones after liver transplantation. Some clones are missing from TCRdb's copy, which holds only in-frame ones; the method was immunoSEQ multiplex PCR. The table shows roughly 55,000 clones, with approximately 84% occurring only once. This clone is medium-sized within its sample. With 4 bases removed from V and 0 bases from J, the gap between germline ends came to 6 bases. Germline assignment: CDR1 SGHAT and CDR2 FQNNGV. This CDR3 has 13 amino acids. This specimen consisted of CD4+ T cells from blood, obtained before liver transplant. This clonotype was obtained from a human donor who received a liver transplant. The chain uses TRBV11-2 and TRBJ2-5; D remains unclear. This CDR3 is CASSSMNQETQYF. The CDR3 DNA is TGTGCCAGCAGCTCAATGAACCAAGAGACCCAGTACTTC.